The 19 T cell receptor beta chains reported below all come from one sample, sequenced in a study of cytomegalovirus exposure and HLA in healthy donors. Some clones are missing from TCRdb's copy, which holds only in-frame ones; the method was immunoSEQ multiplex PCR. The sample shows more than 140,000 clones, roughly nine tenths of them seen only once. The source material was PBMCs. These receptors all stem from a woman younger than 35 in good health and CMV-seropositive.

This chain connects TRBV29-1 to TRBJ1-1; 11 bases map to TRBD1. Germline-derived CDR1 and CDR2 are SQVTM and ANQGSEA. The CDR3 is 13 amino acids. V dropped 6 bases and J dropped 4; count of bases not matched to a gene: 4. CDR3 residues: CSVGTGGSTEAFF. As DNA, the CDR3 is TGCAGCGTAGGGACAGGGGGGAGCACTGAAGCTTTCTTT. Variable domain in full (rest from reference TRBV29-1 and TRBJ1-1): SAVISQKPSRDICQRGTSLTIQCQVDSQVTMMFWYRQQPGQSLTLIATANQGSEATYESGFVIDKFPISRPNLTFSTLTVSNMSPEDSSIYLCSVGTGGSTEAFFGQGTRLTVV.

The V and J genes are TRBV20-1 and TRBJ2-1; a weak D match, TRBD2 (5 bases). The CDR3 sequence is 11 residues long. The germline V gene encodes CDR1 DFQATT and CDR2 SNEGSKA (reference sequence). V dropped 6 bases and J dropped 10 bases, with 13 bases sitting between them. CDR3 region: CSATRTGEQFF. CDR3 DNA: TGCAGTGCCACGAGGACTGGAGAGCAGTTCTTC.

The chain carries TRBV30 and TRBJ1-3; D gene uncertain. The V end lost 3 bases, the J end lost 3 bases, and 12 bases lay between the germline ends. The CDR3 spans 14 residues. The V gene's germline CDR1 is GTSNPN and CDR2 SVGIG (reference sequence). The CDR3 coding sequence is TGTGCCTGGAGCGCGCCACGATTTGGAAACACCATATATTTT. Amino acid sequence: CAWSAPRFGNTIYF.

The chain couples TRBV6-1 to TRBJ1-2, with D unclear. The CDR3 has 13 amino acids. Trimming shortened V by 7 bases and J by 4 bases, and 13 bases separated the two germline ends. Germline CDR1 and CDR2: MNHNS and SASEGT. CDR3 sequence reads: CASTTGLSYGYTF. The CDR3 nucleotides are TGTGCCAGCACTACCGGACTGTCCTATGGCTACACCTTC.

This clone was recorded many times. The gene calls are TRBV11-3 and TRBJ2-5; D gene unclear. Germline-derived CDR1 and CDR2 are SGHNT and YENEEA. V was clipped by 5 bases and J by 1 base, with 14 bases between them. This CDR3 comprises 15 residues. The CDR3 DNA sequence: TGTGCCAGCAGCCCCTCCCCTTCCCTCCAAGAGACCCAGTACTTC. Translating it yields CASSPSPSLQETQYF.

This chain joins TRBV2 and TRBJ2-2, with D unresolved. Germline lookup yields CDR1 SNHLY and CDR2 FYNNEI. V was clipped by 6 bases and J by 2 bases, with 7 bases between them. This CDR3 contains 13 residues. CDR3 bases: TGTGCCAGCAGGATGGCCAACACCGGGGAGCTGTTTTTT. This sequence encodes CASRMANTGELFF.

The chain couples TRBV11-2 to TRBJ1-2; possible D gene TRBD1, 5 bases. The germline gives CDR1 SGHAT, CDR2 FQNNGV. The CDR3 is 12 amino acids. Between the trimmed V and J ends, which lost 8 bases and 7 bases, there was a span of 14 bases. CDR3 nucleotide sequence: TGTGCCAGCGGCTCAGGGTTGGGTGGCTACACCTTC. Its protein is CASGSGLGGYTF.

V and J are TRBV9 and TRBJ2-1; 14 positions match TRBD2. Germline V gene sequence: CDR1 SGDLS, CDR2 YYNGEE. This CDR3 has 18 amino acids. Trimming cost V 3 bases and J 10 bases; bases outside gene matches: 15. CDR3 nucleotide sequence: TGTGCCAGCAGCGAAGAGACGGGACTAGCGGGAGTTTTTGAGGAGCAGTTCTTC. It yields the protein CASSEETGLAGVFEEQFF.

This clone was seen repeatedly, ten times or more. The chain combines TRBV6-4 with TRBJ2-1, with D possibly being TRBD2 (6 bases). CDR3 length equals 16 residues. Deletions cut 2 bases from V and 2 bases from J, with 13 bases between. Germline loops: CDR1 MRHNA, CDR2 SNTAGT. This CDR3 is CASSDGKEGPYNEQFF. The DNA for the CDR3 is TGTGCCAGCAGTGACGGGAAGGAGGGCCCCTACAATGAGCAGTTCTTC.

This clone was found once. The chain is built from TRBV7-9 and TRBJ1-2, with D uncertain. This CDR3 comprises 13 residues. Germline values: CDR1 SEHNR, CDR2 FQNEAQ (reference sequence). Trimming cost V 3 bases and J 6 bases, with 11 bases left between them. The CDR3 nucleotides are TGTGCCAGCAGCTTGTGGGAGGTCGATGGCTACACCTTC. Amino acid sequence: CASSLWEVDGYTF.

The genes are TRBV30 and TRBJ2-1; D is unresolved. V was pared by 4 bases and J by 9 bases, with 4 bases between. The CDR3 sequence is 9 residues long. Germline values: CDR1 GTSNPN, CDR2 SVGIG (reference sequence). The CDR3 nucleotides read TGTGCCTGGATTAGTGAGCAGTTCTTC. The encoded protein is CAWISEQFF.

The rearrangement links TRBV9 to TRBJ2-1, with TRBD1 as a possible D gene (5 bases). The CDR3 runs 16 residues. Germline CDR1 is SGDLS and CDR2 is YYNGEE. The V gene lost 0 bases and the J gene lost 0 bases, with 10 bases spanning the gap. The chain's CDR3 is CASSVEGHNSYNEQFF. Here the CDR3 DNA reads TGTGCCAGCAGCGTAGAGGGGCATAACTCCTACAATGAGCAGTTCTTC.

This clone was counted once. V gene TRBV9 combines with J gene TRBJ2-1; D unclear. The V end was cut by 3 bases, the J end by 6 bases, with 10 bases between. Looked up from germline, CDR1 is SGDLS and CDR2 is YYNGEE. The CDR3 consists of 13 residues. DNA of the CDR3: TGTGCCAGCAGCGGGTTCCCAGGCAATGAGCAGTTCTTC. This sequence encodes CASSGFPGNEQFF.

This clone was counted a few times. The V call is TRBV4-3, the J call TRBJ2-1; the match to TRBD1 covers 7 bases. Germline V gene lookup returns CDR1 LGHNA and CDR2 YSLEER. Trimming removed 4 bases from V and 0 bases from J; junction bases left unmatched: 9. This CDR3 contains 17 residues. The CDR3 bases are TGCGCCAGCAGCCCCGTGGAACAGGGGTCCTCCTACAATGAGCAGTTCTTC. It specifies CASSPVEQGSSYNEQFF.

This rearrangement joins TRBV19 to TRBJ2-7; 8 bases are a match to TRBD1. The germline CDR1 and CDR2 sequences are LNHDA and SQIVND (reference sequence). V was pared by 3 bases and J by 7 bases, with 8 bases of the junction left unmatched. The CDR3 is made up of 14 amino acids. CDR3 DNA: TGTGCCAGTAGTATCGACAGGGGCTCGGGGGAGCAGTACTTC. Its translation is CASSIDRGSGEQYF.

This rearrangement joins TRBV4-1 to TRBJ2-7; no clear D. The V gene lost 1 base and the J gene lost 7 bases, with 14 bases spanning the gap. The CDR3 is 14 residues long. The germline V gene encodes CDR1 MGHRA and CDR2 YSYEKL. CDR3 amino acids: CASSQVGGNPEQYF. CDR3 DNA: TGCGCCAGCAGCCAAGTCGGCGGTAACCCAGAGCAGTACTTC.

V is TRBV5-6 and J is TRBJ1-2; 10 bases are a match to TRBD1. V shed 3 bases, J shed 8 bases, and the junction held 7 bases outside the gene matches. The germline CDR1 and CDR2 sequences are SGHDT and YYEEEE. CDR3 length equals 14 residues. The CDR3 loop reads CASSWGQGLNGYTF. As DNA, the CDR3 is TGTGCCAGCAGCTGGGGACAGGGGTTAAACGGCTACACCTTC.

The chain combines TRBV7-9 with TRBJ2-1, with D maybe TRBD2 (5 bases). V dropped 5 bases and J dropped 6 bases, with 14 bases sitting between them. The V gene's germline CDR1 is SEHNR and CDR2 FQNEAQ (reference sequence). This CDR3 comprises 14 residues. CDR3 nucleotides: TGTGCCAGCAGCCACACCGCCGGGGTCAATGAGCAGTTCTTC. Translated, it gives CASSHTAGVNEQFF.

The chain has TRBV7-9 and TRBJ2-7; 11 bases line up with TRBD2. The CDR3 length is 16 residues. Trimming removed 1 base from V and 5 bases from J; junction bases left unmatched: 7. The germline gives CDR1 SEHNR, CDR2 FQNEAQ (reference sequence). CDR3 residues: CASSLGGSGRGNEQYF. The CDR3 DNA is TGTGCCAGCAGCTTAGGCGGTAGCGGGAGGGGCAACGAGCAGTACTTC.